This passage covers 23 T cell receptor beta chains from one sample sequenced in a study of cytotoxic CD8 clonotypes in ibrutinib-treated CLL. The table came from immunoSEQ multiplex PCR; TCRdb's copy has only in-frame clones and leaves some out. The sample consists of more than 50,000 clones, less than 75% of them appearing once. Material: PBMCs, obtained after 12 months of ibrutinib treatment. The origin of the receptors is a human donor with chronic lymphocytic leukemia.

The chain recombines TRBV6-6 with TRBJ2-7; no firm D call. V was shortened by 0 bases and J by 1 base, with 7 bases between the two germline ends. Germline assignment: CDR1 MNHNY and CDR2 SVGAGI (reference sequence). The CDR3 is 14 residues long. The CDR3 sequence: CASSYSAASYEQYV. DNA of the CDR3: TGTGCCAGCAGTTACTCGGCTGCTTCCTACGAGCAGTACGTC.

This clone was counted at least ten times. The chain combines TRBV4-2 with TRBJ1-1, with D possibly TRBD1 on 5 matching bases. The germline V and J ends were trimmed by 7 bases and 3 bases, with 12 bases remaining between them. CDR3 size: 13 residues. From germline, CDR1 is LGHNA and CDR2 YNFKEQ. The CDR3 protein is CASNGVGDTEAFF. The CDR3 DNA sequence: TGTGCCAGCAACGGGGTAGGGGACACTGAAGCTTTCTTT.

The CDR3 DNA reads as TGCGCCAGCAGCCGGGACAGGTCAGTGTACAATGAGCAGTTCTTC. This gives the protein CASSRDRSVYNEQFF. This chain joins TRBV5-1 and TRBJ2-1; TRBD1 aligns across 8 bases. V shed 4 bases, J shed 4 bases, and the junction held 7 bases outside the gene matches. There are 15 residues in the CDR3. Per germline, CDR1 SGHRS and CDR2 YFSETQ.

The genes are TRBV10-2 and TRBJ1-2; TRBD1 matches 11 bases. Trimming removed 7 bases from V and 5 bases from J; junction bases left unmatched: 3. The CDR3 is 13 residues long. Germline assignment: CDR1 WSHSY and CDR2 SAAADI. CDR3 DNA sequence: TGCGCCAGCACCCGGGACAGGGGGTATGGCTACACCTTC. As protein: CASTRDRGYGYTF.

The chain couples TRBV25-1 to TRBJ2-1; D remains ambiguous. The CDR3 runs to 13 residues. Germline-derived CDR1 and CDR2 are MGHDK and SYGVNS. Trimming removed 2 bases at V and 3 bases at J, with 5 bases between. As DNA, the CDR3 is TGTGCCAGCAGTGAACAGGACTACAATGAGCAGTTCTTC. Translation: CASSEQDYNEQFF. The variable domain in full, with the rest retrieved from reference TRBV25-1 and TRBJ2-1, is EADIYQTPRYLVIGTGKKITLECSQTMGHDKMYWYQQDPGMELHLIHYSYGVNSTEKGDLSSESTVSRIRTEHFPLTLESARPSHTSQYLCASSEQDYNEQFFGPGTRLTVL.

This clone has only a few counts. The identical CDR3 is also encoded by other nucleotide sequences in the sample. This sequence joins TRBV15 and TRBJ2-5; the D is unclear. Trimming pared 1 base from V and 4 bases from J, leaving 13 bases between. The CDR3 loop spans 15 amino acids. Germline CDR1 reads LNHNV; CDR2 reads YYDKDF (reference sequence). The CDR3 coding sequence is TGTGCCACCAGCAGAGTAGGACCGAGCCGAGAGACCCAGTACTTC. Its translation: CATSRVGPSRETQYF.

This rearrangement joins TRBV7-9 to TRBJ2-7; D unresolved. V shed 1 base and J shed 3 bases, with 7 bases lying between them. This CDR3 comprises 13 residues. Germline V gives CDR1 SEHNR, CDR2 FQNEAQ (reference sequence). The CDR3 protein is CASSLVGVYEQYV. The CDR3 DNA follows: TGTGCCAGCAGCTTAGTGGGCGTCTACGAGCAGTACGTC.

The chain combines TRBV12-5 with TRBJ2-2; D uncertain. The CDR3 has 15 residues. Looked up from germline, CDR1 is LGHNT and CDR2 is FRNRAP. The germline V and J ends were trimmed by 0 bases and 1 base, with 6 bases remaining between them. As DNA, the CDR3 is TGTGCTAGTGGTTTGGTAACAGTGAACACCGGGGAGCTGTTTTTT. The encoded protein is CASGLVTVNTGELFF.

This clone was recorded once. This chain connects TRBV18 to TRBJ1-2; 9 positions match TRBD1. CDR3 length equals 13 residues. V gave up 2 bases and J gave up 5 bases; unmatched junction bases: 0. Looked up from germline, CDR1 is KGHSH and CDR2 is LQKENI. For the CDR3, the DNA is TGTGCCAGCTCACCAGGGACAGGGTATGGCTACACCTTC. Its translation: CASSPGTGYGYTF.

The rearrangement uses TRBV5-6 and TRBJ1-5; no clear D. Looked up from germline, CDR1 is SGHDT and CDR2 is YYEEEE. The length of the CDR3 is 12 residues. Trimming stripped 7 bases from V and 3 bases from J, with 8 bases between. The CDR3 protein is CASRQINQPQHF. The CDR3 DNA sequence: TGTGCCAGCCGCCAGATCAATCAGCCCCAGCATTTT. The full variable domain, completed using reference TRBV5-6 and TRBJ1-5, is DAGVTQSPTHLIKTRGQQVTLRCSPKSGHDTVSWYQQALGQGPQFIFQYYEEEERQRGNFPDRFSGHQFPNYSSELNVNALLLGDSALYLCASRQINQPQHFGDGTRLSIL.

The chain has TRBV15 and TRBJ2-1, with D perhaps TRBD1 (6 bases). The V and J ends lost 5 bases and 7 bases respectively, with 15 bases between them. The CDR3 sequence is 14 residues long. Germline V gene sequence: CDR1 LNHNV, CDR2 YYDKDF (reference sequence). CDR3 DNA: TGTGCCACCAGCGGCAGATCAGGGGAAAATGAGCAGTTCTTC. The encoded protein is CATSGRSGENEQFF.

The V call is TRBV7-8, the J call TRBJ2-1, with 15 bases identical to TRBD2. The CDR3 length is 15 residues. The V gene end was trimmed by 1 base and the J gene end by 10 bases; junction bases not matched to a gene: 2. Germline V gene data show CDR1 as SGHVS and CDR2 as FQNEAQ. Here the CDR3 reads CASSLDGTSGREQFF. CDR3 DNA sequence: TGTGCCAGCAGCTTAGATGGGACTAGCGGGAGGGAGCAGTTCTTC. The variable domain in full, completed from reference TRBV7-8 and TRBJ2-1, reads GAGVSQSPRYKVAKRGQDVALRCDPISGHVSLFWYQQALGQGPEFLTYFQNEAQLDKSGLPSDRFFAERPEGSVSTLKIQRTQQEDSAVYLCASSLDGTSGREQFFGPGTRLTVL.

The rearrangement uses TRBV30 and TRBJ2-4, with 13 bases fitting TRBD2. The CDR3 consists of 18 residues. Germline trimming cut 2 bases from V and 2 bases from J; bases unmatched to any gene: 9. Germline loops: CDR1 GTSNPN, CDR2 SVGIG (reference sequence). The CDR3 sequence is CAWSIGLAGVEPKNIQYF. CDR3 nucleotide sequence: TGTGCCTGGAGTATCGGACTAGCGGGAGTTGAGCCCAAAAACATTCAGTACTTC. Full variable domain (outside the CDR3, taken from reference TRBV30 and TRBJ2-4): SQTIHQWPATLVQPVGSPLSLECTVEGTSNPNLYWYRQAAGRGLQLLFYSVGIGQISSEVPQNLSASRPQDRQFILSSKKLLLSDSGFYLCAWSIGLAGVEPKNIQYFGAGTRLSVL.

The gene calls are TRBV5-5 and TRBJ2-7, with 7 bases identical to TRBD1. Germline-derived CDR1 and CDR2 are SGHKS and YYEKEE (reference sequence). Germline trimming cut 2 bases from V and 1 base from J; bases unmatched to any gene: 6. The CDR3 sequence is 15 residues long. CDR3 sequence (DNA): TGTGCCAGCAGCTTCCCGGGACAGAGATCCTACGAGCAGTACTTC. Amino acids: CASSFPGQRSYEQYF.

This clone was observed a few times. The rearrangement uses TRBV9 and TRBJ1-3; 9 positions match TRBD1. This CDR3 has 16 residues. Germline CDR1 and CDR2: SGDLS and YYNGEE. Unmatched junction bases numbered 7, after V lost 4 bases and J lost 2 bases. The CDR3 DNA sequence: TGTGCCAGCAGCCCCGGACAGGGGTGGGCTGGAAACACCATATATTTT. As protein: CASSPGQGWAGNTIYF. Complete variable domain (other parts from reference TRBV9 and TRBJ1-3): DSGVTQTPKHLITATGQRVTLRCSPRSGDLSVYWYQQSLDQGLQFLIQYYNGEERAKGNILERFSAQQFPDLHSELNLSSLELGDSALYFCASSPGQGWAGNTIYFGEGSWLTVV.

The chain carries TRBV5-1 and TRBJ1-2; 8 bases are a match to TRBD1. Germline V gives CDR1 SGHRS, CDR2 YFSETQ. V dropped 0 bases and J dropped 5; count of bases not matched to a gene: 6. The CDR3 is 15 amino acids. This chain's CDR3 is CASSLARQGTYGYTF. CDR3 coding DNA: TGCGCCAGCAGCTTGGCCCGACAGGGGACATATGGCTACACCTTC.

This chain joins TRBV29-1 and TRBJ1-4, with no clear D. This CDR3 has 12 amino acids. The ends were cut back, 2 bases at V and 10 bases at J, with 11 bases in the middle. Per the germline V gene, CDR1 is SQVTM and CDR2 is ANQGSEA. The CDR3 DNA reads TGCAGCGTTGAATTTTCAAGTGGAAAACTGTTTTTT. Protein: CSVEFSSGKLFF.

The chain links TRBV6-5 to TRBJ1-3; TRBD1 is a possible D gene (6 bases). The germline V gene has CDR1 MNHEY and CDR2 SVGAGI. Trimming removed 5 bases at V and 4 bases at J, with 9 bases between. The CDR3 has 13 amino acids. This chain's CDR3 is CASSGQFGNTIYF. The CDR3 bases are TGTGCCAGCAGTGGACAGTTCGGAAACACCATATATTTT.

The CDR3 DNA follows: TGTGCCAGCAGTTCCACACCGGGACTTATCACAGATACGCAGTATTTT. Translated: CASSSTPGLITDTQYF. V usage is TRBV27 and J usage is TRBJ2-3, with a possible D match to TRBD2 (6 bases). V lost 4 bases to trimming and J lost 2 bases, with 16 bases between them. Germline CDR1 and CDR2: MNHEY and SMNVEV (reference sequence). The CDR3 has 16 residues.

The V gene is TRBV5-5, the J gene TRBJ2-1, with TRBD2 as a possible D gene (6 bases). CDR1 and CDR2 (germline): SGHKS, YYEKEE (reference sequence). Trimming removed 4 bases at V and 5 bases at J, with 25 bases between. The CDR3 is made up of 18 amino acids. DNA of the CDR3: TGTGCCAGCAGCCCCCACCCCTTTATACTAGCCGGAAACAATGAGCAGTTCTTC. This gives the protein CASSPHPFILAGNNEQFF.

The chain recombines TRBV7-9 with TRBJ2-7, with D tentatively TRBD1 (6 bases). The CDR3 length is 14 residues. V was clipped by 10 bases and J by 4 bases, with 20 bases between them. Germline CDR1 is SEHNR and CDR2 is FQNEAQ (reference sequence). The CDR3 loop is CATQGRQEVYEQYF. The DNA for the CDR3 is TGTGCCACGCAGGGGCGGCAAGAAGTTTACGAGCAGTACTTC. Looking up the rest from reference TRBV7-9 and TRBJ2-7 gives the full variable domain: DTGVSQNPRHKITKRGQNVTFRCDPISEHNRLYWYRQTLGQGPEFLTYFQNEAQLEKSRLLSDRFSAERPKGSFSTLEIQRTEQGDSAMYLCATQGRQEVYEQYFGPGTRLTVT.

CDR3 amino acids: CASSLAGAFGIVTYEQYV. DNA for the CDR3: TGTGCCAGCAGCTTGGCAGGTGCATTTGGGATCGTGACCTACGAGCAGTACGTC. V is TRBV5-6 and J is TRBJ2-7; D is unclear. This CDR3 is built from 18 residues. The germline V gene encodes CDR1 SGHDT and CDR2 YYEEEE. V lost 0 bases and J lost 2, with 21 bases in between.

This clone was observed a few times. The chain recombines TRBV11-2 with TRBJ2-7; TRBD2 is a possible D gene (6 bases). This CDR3 has 11 residues. Germline-derived CDR1 and CDR2 are SGHAT and FQNNGV. Trimming removed 5 bases from V and 10 bases from J, with 12 bases in between. In DNA form, the CDR3 reads TGTGCCAGCAGCCATGTGGGACTTCAGTACTTC. Protein: CASSHVGLQYF.